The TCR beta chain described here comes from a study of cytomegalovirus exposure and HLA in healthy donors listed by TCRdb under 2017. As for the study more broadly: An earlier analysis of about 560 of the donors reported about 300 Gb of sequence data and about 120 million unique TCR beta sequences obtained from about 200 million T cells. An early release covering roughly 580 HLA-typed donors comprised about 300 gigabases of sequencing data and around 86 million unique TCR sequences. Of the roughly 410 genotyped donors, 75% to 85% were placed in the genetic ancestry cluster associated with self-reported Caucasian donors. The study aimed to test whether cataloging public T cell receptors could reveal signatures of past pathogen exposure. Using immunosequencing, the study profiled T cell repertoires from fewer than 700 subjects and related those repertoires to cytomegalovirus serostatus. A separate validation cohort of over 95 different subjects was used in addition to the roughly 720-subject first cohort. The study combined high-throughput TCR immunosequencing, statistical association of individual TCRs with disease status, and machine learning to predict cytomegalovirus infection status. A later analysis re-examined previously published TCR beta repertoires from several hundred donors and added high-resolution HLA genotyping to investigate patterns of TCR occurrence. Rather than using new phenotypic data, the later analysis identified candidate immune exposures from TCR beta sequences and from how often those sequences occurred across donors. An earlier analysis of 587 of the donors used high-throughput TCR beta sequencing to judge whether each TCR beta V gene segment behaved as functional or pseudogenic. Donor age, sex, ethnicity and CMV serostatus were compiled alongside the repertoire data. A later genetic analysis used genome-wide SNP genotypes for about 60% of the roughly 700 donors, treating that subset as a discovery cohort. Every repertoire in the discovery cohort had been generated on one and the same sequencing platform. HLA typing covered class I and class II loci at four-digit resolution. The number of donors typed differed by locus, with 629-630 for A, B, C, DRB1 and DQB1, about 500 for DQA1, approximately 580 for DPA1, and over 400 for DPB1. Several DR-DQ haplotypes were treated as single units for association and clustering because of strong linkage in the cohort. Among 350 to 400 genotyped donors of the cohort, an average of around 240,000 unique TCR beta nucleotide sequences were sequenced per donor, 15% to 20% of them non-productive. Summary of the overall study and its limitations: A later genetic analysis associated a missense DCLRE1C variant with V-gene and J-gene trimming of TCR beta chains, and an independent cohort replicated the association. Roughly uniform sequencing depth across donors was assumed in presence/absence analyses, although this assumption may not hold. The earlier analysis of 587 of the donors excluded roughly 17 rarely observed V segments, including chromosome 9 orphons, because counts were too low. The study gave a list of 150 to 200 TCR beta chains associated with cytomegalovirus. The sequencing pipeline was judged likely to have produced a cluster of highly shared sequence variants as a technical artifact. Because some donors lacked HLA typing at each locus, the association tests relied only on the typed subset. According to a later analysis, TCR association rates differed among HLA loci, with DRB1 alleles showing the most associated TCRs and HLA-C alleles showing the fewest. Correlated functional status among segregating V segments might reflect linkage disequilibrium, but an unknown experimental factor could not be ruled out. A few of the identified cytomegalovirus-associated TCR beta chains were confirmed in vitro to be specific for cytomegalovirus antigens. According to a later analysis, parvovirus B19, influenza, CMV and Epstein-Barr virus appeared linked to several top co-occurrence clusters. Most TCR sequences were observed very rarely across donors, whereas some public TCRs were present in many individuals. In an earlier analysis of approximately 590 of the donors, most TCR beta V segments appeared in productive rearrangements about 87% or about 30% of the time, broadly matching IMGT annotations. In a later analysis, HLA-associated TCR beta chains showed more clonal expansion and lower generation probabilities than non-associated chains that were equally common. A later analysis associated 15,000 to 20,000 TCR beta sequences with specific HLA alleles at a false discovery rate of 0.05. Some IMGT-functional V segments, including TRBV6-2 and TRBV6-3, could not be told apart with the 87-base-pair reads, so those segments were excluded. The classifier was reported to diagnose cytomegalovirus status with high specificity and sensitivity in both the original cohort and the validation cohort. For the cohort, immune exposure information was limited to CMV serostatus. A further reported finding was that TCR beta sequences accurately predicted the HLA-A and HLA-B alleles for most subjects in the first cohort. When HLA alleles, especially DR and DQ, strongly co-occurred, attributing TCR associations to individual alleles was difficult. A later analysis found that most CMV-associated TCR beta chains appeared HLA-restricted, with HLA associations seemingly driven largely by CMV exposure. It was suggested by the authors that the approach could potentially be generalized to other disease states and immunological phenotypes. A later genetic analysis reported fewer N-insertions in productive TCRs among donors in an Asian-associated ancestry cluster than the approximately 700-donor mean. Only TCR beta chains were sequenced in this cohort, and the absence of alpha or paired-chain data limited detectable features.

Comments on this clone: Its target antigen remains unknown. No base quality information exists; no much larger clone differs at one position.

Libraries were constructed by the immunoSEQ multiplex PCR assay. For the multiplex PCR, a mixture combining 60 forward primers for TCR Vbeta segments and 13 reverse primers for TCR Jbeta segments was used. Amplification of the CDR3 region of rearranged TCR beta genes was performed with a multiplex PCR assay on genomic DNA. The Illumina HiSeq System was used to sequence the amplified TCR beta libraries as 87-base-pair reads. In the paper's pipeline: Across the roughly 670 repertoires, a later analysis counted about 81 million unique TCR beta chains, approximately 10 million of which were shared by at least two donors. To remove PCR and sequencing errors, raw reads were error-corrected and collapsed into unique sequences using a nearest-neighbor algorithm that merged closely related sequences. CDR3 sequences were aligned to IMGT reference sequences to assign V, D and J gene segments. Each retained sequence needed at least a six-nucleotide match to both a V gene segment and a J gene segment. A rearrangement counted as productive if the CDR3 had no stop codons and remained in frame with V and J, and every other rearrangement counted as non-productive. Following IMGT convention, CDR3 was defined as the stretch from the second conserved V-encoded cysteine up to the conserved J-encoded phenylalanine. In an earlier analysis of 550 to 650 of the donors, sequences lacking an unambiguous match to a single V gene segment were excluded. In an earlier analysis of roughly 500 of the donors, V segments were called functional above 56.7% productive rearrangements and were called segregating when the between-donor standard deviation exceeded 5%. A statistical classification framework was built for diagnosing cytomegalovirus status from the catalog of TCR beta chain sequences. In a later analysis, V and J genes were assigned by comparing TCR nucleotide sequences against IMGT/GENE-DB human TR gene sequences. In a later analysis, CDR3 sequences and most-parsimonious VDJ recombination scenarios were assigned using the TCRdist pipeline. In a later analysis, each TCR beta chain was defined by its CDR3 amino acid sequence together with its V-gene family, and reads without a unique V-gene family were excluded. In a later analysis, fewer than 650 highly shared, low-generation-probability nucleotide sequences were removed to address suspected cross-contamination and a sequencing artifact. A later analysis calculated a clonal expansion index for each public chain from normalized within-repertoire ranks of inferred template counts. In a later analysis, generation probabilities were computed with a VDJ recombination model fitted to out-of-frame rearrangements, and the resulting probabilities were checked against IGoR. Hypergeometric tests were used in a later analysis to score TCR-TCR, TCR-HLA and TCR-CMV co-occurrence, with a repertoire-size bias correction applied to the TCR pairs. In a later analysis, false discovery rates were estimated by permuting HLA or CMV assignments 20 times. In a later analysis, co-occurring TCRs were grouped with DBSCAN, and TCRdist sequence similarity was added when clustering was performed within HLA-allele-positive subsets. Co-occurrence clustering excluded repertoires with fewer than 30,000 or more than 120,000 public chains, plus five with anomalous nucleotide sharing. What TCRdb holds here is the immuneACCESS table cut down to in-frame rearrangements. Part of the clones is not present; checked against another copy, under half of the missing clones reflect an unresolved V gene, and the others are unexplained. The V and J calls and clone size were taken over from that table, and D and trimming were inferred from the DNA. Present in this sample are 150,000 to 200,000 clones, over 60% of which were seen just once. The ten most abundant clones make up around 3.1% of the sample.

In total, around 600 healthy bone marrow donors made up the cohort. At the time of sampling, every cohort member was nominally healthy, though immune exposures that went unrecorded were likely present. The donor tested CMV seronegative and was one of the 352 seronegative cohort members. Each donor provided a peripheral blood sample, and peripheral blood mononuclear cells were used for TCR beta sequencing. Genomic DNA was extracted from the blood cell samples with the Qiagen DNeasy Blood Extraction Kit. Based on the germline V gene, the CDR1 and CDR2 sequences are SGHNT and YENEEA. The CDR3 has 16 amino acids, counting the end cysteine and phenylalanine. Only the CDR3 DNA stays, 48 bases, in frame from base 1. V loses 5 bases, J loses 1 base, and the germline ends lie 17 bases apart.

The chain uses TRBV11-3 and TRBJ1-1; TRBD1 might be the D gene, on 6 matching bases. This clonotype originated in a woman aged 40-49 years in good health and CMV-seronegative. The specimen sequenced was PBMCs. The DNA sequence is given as TGTGCCAGCAGCCCGGGGGGAGCAGGGGCGAACACTGAAGCTTTCTTT. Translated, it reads CASSPGGAGANTEAFF. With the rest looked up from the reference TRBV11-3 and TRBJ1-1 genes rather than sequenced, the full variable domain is EAGVVQSPRYKIIEKKQPVAFWCNPISGHNTLYWYLQNLGQGPELLIRYENEEAVDDSQLPKDRFSAERLKGVDSTLKIQPAELGDSAVYLCASSPGGAGANTEAFFGQGTRLTVV.